The TCR beta chain described here comes from a study of cytomegalovirus exposure and HLA in healthy donors. General observations from the study: TCR beta chains numbering roughly 150 were designated cytomegalovirus-associated.

The V gene end was trimmed by 4 bases and the J gene end by 4 bases; junction bases not matched to a gene: 6. The CDR3 has 16 amino acids. Germline lookup yields CDR1 SGHDN and CDR2 FVKESK. Remarks on this clone: The antigen is not known.

Primers included in the PCR were 60 Vbeta and 13 Jbeta primers. Produced via immunoSEQ multiplex PCR; TCRdb's table is partial and in-frame only. The top ten clones hold less than 1.5% of a sample with about 140,000 clones, more than 70% of them seen once. Sample: PBMCs. V and J are TRBV14 and TRBJ2-2, with 10 bases identical to TRBD1. The TCR sequence derives from a male donor in good health and CMV-seropositive. The CDR3 nucleotides read TGTGCCAGCAGCCCGGACAGGGGGGTTGTCACCGGGGAGCTGTTTTTT. It is translated as CASSPDRGVVTGELFF.